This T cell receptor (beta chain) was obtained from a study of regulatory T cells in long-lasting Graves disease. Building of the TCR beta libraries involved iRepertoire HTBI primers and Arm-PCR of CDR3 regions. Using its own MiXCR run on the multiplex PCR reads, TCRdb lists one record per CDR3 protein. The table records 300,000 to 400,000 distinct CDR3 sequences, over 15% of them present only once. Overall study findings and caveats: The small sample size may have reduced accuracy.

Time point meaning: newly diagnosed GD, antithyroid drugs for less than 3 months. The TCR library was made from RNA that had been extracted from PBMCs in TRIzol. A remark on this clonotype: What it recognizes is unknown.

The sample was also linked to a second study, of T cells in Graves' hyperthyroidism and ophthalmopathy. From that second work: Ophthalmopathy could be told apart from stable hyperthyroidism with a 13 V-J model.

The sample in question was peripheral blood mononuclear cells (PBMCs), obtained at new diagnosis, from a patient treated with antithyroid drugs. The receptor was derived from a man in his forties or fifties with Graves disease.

The CDR3 DNA sequence: TGTGCCAGCAGCTTAGCGTGGCAAATCTCGGCCAAAAACATTCAGTACTTC. It yields the protein CASSLAWQISAKNIQYF. The V gene is TRBV7-9, the J gene TRBJ2-4; unclear D gene. The CDR3 spans 17 residues. V was pared by 0 bases and J by 1 base, with 13 bases between. CDR1 SEHNR and CDR2 FQNEAQ come from the germline V gene (reference sequence).